These 19 T cell receptor beta chains share one sample of origin, sequenced in a study of shared clonotypes between healthy human individuals. The method was immunoSEQ multiplex PCR; TCRdb's version includes in-frame clones alone and lacks a portion of them. The data contain roughly 2 million clones, around 95% of them singletons. The sequenced sample consisted of naive CD4+ T cells sorted from blood. The sample's subset: CD45RA+ positively selected. These receptors originate from a man younger than 35 in good health.

This clone showed up just a few times. The junction and the germline gene differ at one end; a read error may be behind it. V is TRBV28 and J is TRBJ1-1; 7 bases agree with TRBD1. This CDR3 is 12 amino acids long. Germline V gene data show CDR1 as MDHEN and CDR2 as SYDVKM. This chain's CDR3 is CASRPTTGKEEF. CDR3 nucleotides: TGTGCCAGCAGGCCAACGACAGGGAAGGAGGAATTT.

The chain carries TRBV27 and TRBJ2-4; D is perhaps TRBD1 (6 bases). The CDR3 extends over 16 amino acids. The V gene lost 0 bases and the J gene lost 3 bases, with 12 bases spanning the gap. Per germline, CDR1 MNHEY and CDR2 SMNVEV (reference sequence). The CDR3 DNA reads as TGTGCCAGCAGTTTATCGGACAGCGTAGACAAAAACATTCAGTACTTC. Translation gives CASSLSDSVDKNIQYF.

This clone was observed a single time. V is TRBV30 and J is TRBJ2-1; D may be TRBD1 (6 bases). The V gene lost 2 bases and the J gene lost 9 bases, with 17 bases spanning the gap. The CDR3 is 14 amino acids. The germline CDR1 and CDR2 sequences are GTSNPN and SVGIG (reference sequence). CDR3 region: CAWSLARGVGEQFF. DNA for the CDR3: TGTGCCTGGAGTCTAGCCAGGGGAGTTGGTGAGCAGTTCTTC.

The V gene is TRBV7-6, the J gene TRBJ2-1, with unresolved D. CDR1 SGHVS and CDR2 FNYEAQ come from the germline V gene. Trimming took off 2 bases at V and 4 bases at J, with 6 bases between the two ends. This CDR3 region has 13 residues. In DNA, the CDR3 is TGTGCCAGCAGCTTATCAGTGTACAATGAGCAGTTCTTC. As protein: CASSLSVYNEQFF.

In this sample, this clone turned up once. V usage is TRBV5-1 and J usage is TRBJ1-1, with TRBD1 as a possible D gene (5 bases). V lost 5 bases to trimming and J lost 0 bases, with 14 bases between them. Per germline, CDR1 SGHRS and CDR2 YFSETQ. This CDR3 comprises 15 residues. The CDR3 coding sequence is TGCGCCAGCAGTTTTGCCGACAGAATGAACACTGAAGCTTTCTTT. Residues: CASSFADRMNTEAFF. Variable domain in full (rest from reference TRBV5-1 and TRBJ1-1): KAGVTQTPRYLIKTRGQQVTLSCSPISGHRSVSWYQQTPGQGLQFLFEYFSETQRNKGNFPGRFSGRQFSNSRSEMNVSTLELGDSALYLCASSFADRMNTEAFFGQGTRLTVV.

This clone has a single count. The same CDR3 can be traced to other DNA sequences in this sample. V and J are TRBV5-1 and TRBJ1-2; D ambiguous. Germline CDR1 SGHRS, CDR2 YFSETQ. This CDR3 contains 13 residues. V lost 2 bases and J 2 bases, leaving 7 bases between the germline ends. DNA for the CDR3: TGCGCCAGCAGCTTAGGGCAGAACTATGGCTACACCTTC. Translating it yields CASSLGQNYGYTF.

This chain links TRBV30 with TRBJ2-3, with TRBD1 matching over 7 bases. This CDR3 is built from 14 residues. Germline values: CDR1 GTSNPN, CDR2 SVGIG (reference sequence). With 4 bases clipped from V and 1 base from J, the junction kept 5 bases outside the gene matches. CDR3 in DNA: TGTGCCTGGAACGCCGGACAGGGCACAGATACGCAGTATTTT. The encoded protein is CAWNAGQGTDTQYF.

DNA of the CDR3: TGTGCCAGTAGTATTGACTACAGGGGGTACACTGAAGCTTTCTTT. It is translated as CASSIDYRGYTEAFF. The chain links TRBV19 to TRBJ1-1; the match to TRBD1 covers 8 bases. This CDR3 spans 15 amino acids. Per the germline V gene, CDR1 is LNHDA and CDR2 is SQIVND (reference sequence). Trimming took 3 bases from V and 3 from J; bases not matched to a gene: 6.

The genes are TRBV5-1 and TRBJ2-2, with TRBD2 as a possible D gene (5 bases). Deletions cut 5 bases from V and 1 base from J, with 12 bases between. CDR3 length equals 15 residues. Germline-derived CDR1 and CDR2 are SGHRS and YFSETQ. CDR3 coding DNA: TGCGCCAGCAGGATCAGCGGCAAGAACACCGGGGAGCTGTTTTTT. Residues: CASRISGKNTGELFF.

This chain joins TRBV4-1 and TRBJ1-2; 7 bases agree with TRBD1. Germline V gives CDR1 MGHRA, CDR2 YSYEKL. Unmatched junction bases numbered 5, after V lost 2 bases and J lost 2 bases. The CDR3 is 15 residues long. The CDR3 is CASSQSRTGNYGYTF. CDR3 DNA sequence: TGCGCCAGCAGCCAATCAAGGACAGGAAACTATGGCTACACCTTC.

Of note for this clone: The sample holds other DNA sequences that translate to the same CDR3. The chain links TRBV11-3 to TRBJ2-7; D is ambiguous. Germline CDR1 reads SGHNT; CDR2 reads YENEEA. CDR3 length equals 13 residues. V gave up 2 bases and J gave up 2 bases, with 7 bases separating them. The CDR3 is CASSLQGTYEQYF. CDR3 nucleotide sequence: TGTGCCAGCAGCTTACAAGGAACCTACGAGCAGTACTTC.

The V and J genes are TRBV9 and TRBJ1-3; TRBD1 agrees at 7 bases. J lost 2 bases, V lost 4 bases, and 6 bases had no gene match. This CDR3 is built from 15 residues. The germline gives CDR1 SGDLS, CDR2 YYNGEE. Here the CDR3 DNA reads TGTGCCAGCAGCATAACAGGGGTCGCTGGAAACACCATATATTTT. Translating it yields CASSITGVAGNTIYF.

The chain recombines TRBV5-4 with TRBJ2-5, with a possible D match to TRBD2 (6 bases). CDR3 length: 15 residues. V lost 0 bases to trimming and J lost 4 bases, with 13 bases between them. Germline V gives CDR1 SGHNT, CDR2 YYREEE (reference sequence). DNA of the CDR3: TGTGCCAGCAGCTTGGGCCGACTAGGGTTAGAGACCCAGTACTTC. The encoded protein is CASSLGRLGLETQYF.

Regarding this clone: The same CDR3 also results from other DNA sequences found in this sample. The J gene is TRBJ1-4, the V gene TRBV5-1, with 8 bases that match TRBD1. Germline V gene data show CDR1 as SGHRS and CDR2 as YFSETQ. CDR3 length equals 15 residues. With V trimmed by 3 bases and J by 5 bases, 6 bases remained unmatched. The CDR3 region is CASSSDRGGNEKLFF. CDR3 DNA sequence: TGCGCCAGCAGCTCCGACAGGGGAGGGAATGAAAAACTGTTTTTT.

Points on this clone: Within the sample, other DNA sequences also encode this same CDR3. The genes are TRBV18 and TRBJ2-2; no reliable D call. Germline V gives CDR1 KGHSH, CDR2 LQKENI. V lost 3 bases and J lost 3, with 8 bases in between. The CDR3 is 14 amino acids. CDR3 sequence (DNA): TGTGCCAGCTCACCCCCCGCCCACACCGGGGAGCTGTTTTTT. Encoded protein: CASSPPAHTGELFF.

V and J are TRBV6-1 and TRBJ2-1; 9 bases are shared with TRBD1. This CDR3 contains 14 residues. V lost 6 bases, J lost 6 bases, and 6 bases stayed unmatched. Germline CDR1 is MNHNS and CDR2 is SASEGT. The CDR3 sequence: CASRNRGPFNEQFF. For the CDR3, the DNA is TGTGCCAGCAGGAACAGGGGGCCCTTCAATGAGCAGTTCTTC.

This chain links TRBV28 with TRBJ2-1, with 10 bases aligning to TRBD1. Germline V gene data show CDR1 as MDHEN and CDR2 as SYDVKM. V was clipped by 5 bases and J by 9 bases; unmatched bases: 13. This CDR3 has 16 amino acids. The CDR3 is CASSLSWRQGAREQFF. The CDR3, as DNA: TGTGCCAGCAGTCTTTCCTGGAGACAGGGGGCCCGTGAGCAGTTCTTC. Full variable domain (rest looked up from reference TRBV28 and TRBJ2-1): DVKVTQSSRYLVKRTGEKVFLECVQDMDHENMFWYRQDPGLGLRLIYFSYDVKMKEKGDIPEGYSVSREKKERFSLILESASTNQTSMYLCASSLSWRQGAREQFFGPGTRLTVL.

The V gene is TRBV7-6, the J gene TRBJ2-3; D might be TRBD1 or TRBD2, each matching 5 bases. CDR3 length: 14 amino acids. Trimming took 5 bases from V and 4 from J, leaving 13 bases between them. Germline lookup yields CDR1 SGHVS and CDR2 FNYEAQ. The CDR3 sequence: CASSTRGRPDTQYF. Written as DNA, the CDR3 is TGTGCCAGCAGCACAAGGGGACGGCCAGATACGCAGTATTTT.

The chain links TRBV2 to TRBJ2-7; 10 bases map to TRBD1. With V trimmed by 2 bases and J by 5 bases, 6 bases remained unmatched. Germline lookup yields CDR1 SNHLY and CDR2 FYNNEI. The CDR3 contains 15 residues. The CDR3 DNA sequence: TGTGCCAGCAGTGAAACCGGGACAGGGGCCCACGAGCAGTACTTC. It codes for CASSETGTGAHEQYF.